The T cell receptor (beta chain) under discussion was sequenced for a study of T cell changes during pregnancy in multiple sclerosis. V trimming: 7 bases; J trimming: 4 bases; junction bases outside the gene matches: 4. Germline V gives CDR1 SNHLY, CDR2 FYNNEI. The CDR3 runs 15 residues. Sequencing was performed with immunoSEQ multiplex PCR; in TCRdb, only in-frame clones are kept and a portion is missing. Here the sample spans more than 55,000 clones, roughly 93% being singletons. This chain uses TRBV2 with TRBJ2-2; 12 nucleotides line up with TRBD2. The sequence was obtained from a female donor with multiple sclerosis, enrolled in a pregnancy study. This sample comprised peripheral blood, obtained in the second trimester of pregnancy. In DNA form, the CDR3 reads TGTGCCAGCAAGGGACTAGCGGGCCGCACCGGGGAGCTGTTTTTT. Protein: CASKGLAGRTGELFF. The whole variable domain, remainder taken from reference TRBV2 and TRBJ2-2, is EPEVTQTPSHQVTQMGQEVILRCVPISNHLYFYWYRQILGQKVEFLVSFYNNEISEKSEIFDDQFSVERPDGSNFTLKIRSTKLEDSAMYFCASKGLAGRTGELFFGEGSRLTVL.